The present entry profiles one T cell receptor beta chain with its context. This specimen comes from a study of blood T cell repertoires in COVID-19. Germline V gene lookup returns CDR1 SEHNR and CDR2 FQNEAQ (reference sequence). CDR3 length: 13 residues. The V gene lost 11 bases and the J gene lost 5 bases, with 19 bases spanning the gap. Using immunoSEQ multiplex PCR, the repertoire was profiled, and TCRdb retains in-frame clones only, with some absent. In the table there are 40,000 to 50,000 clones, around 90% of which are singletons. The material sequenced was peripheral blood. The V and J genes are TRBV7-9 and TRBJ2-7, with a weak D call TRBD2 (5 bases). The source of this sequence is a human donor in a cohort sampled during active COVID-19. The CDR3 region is CAPKWTELHEQYF. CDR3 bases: TGTGCCCCCAAGTGGACTGAACTTCACGAGCAGTACTTC.